This T cell receptor (beta chain) emerged from a study of blood T cell repertoires in COVID-19. V lost 4 bases, J lost 0 bases, and 6 bases stayed unmatched. The CDR3 contains 16 residues. The germline V gene encodes CDR1 LNHDA and CDR2 SQIVND (reference sequence). Clones were read by immunoSEQ multiplex PCR, and TCRdb kept only the in-frame ones, dropping some. The repertoire consists of roughly 100,000 clones, with 80% to 85% occurring once and the leading ten covering around two fifths. V gene TRBV19 combines with J gene TRBJ1-1, with 9 bases matching TRBD1. The sequencing input was peripheral blood. This sequence was found in a man older than 75 with acute or convalescent COVID-19. The CDR3 DNA is TGTGCCAGTAGTAGTCCGGGACAGGGCATGAACACTGAAGCTTTCTTT. Translated: CASSSPGQGMNTEAFF. Looking up the rest from reference TRBV19 and TRBJ1-1 gives the full variable domain: DGGITQSPKYLFRKEGQNVTLSCEQNLNHDAMYWYRQDPGQGLRLIYYSQIVNDFQKGDIAEGYSVSREKKESFPLTVTSAQKNPTAFYLCASSSPGQGMNTEAFFGQGTRLTVV.